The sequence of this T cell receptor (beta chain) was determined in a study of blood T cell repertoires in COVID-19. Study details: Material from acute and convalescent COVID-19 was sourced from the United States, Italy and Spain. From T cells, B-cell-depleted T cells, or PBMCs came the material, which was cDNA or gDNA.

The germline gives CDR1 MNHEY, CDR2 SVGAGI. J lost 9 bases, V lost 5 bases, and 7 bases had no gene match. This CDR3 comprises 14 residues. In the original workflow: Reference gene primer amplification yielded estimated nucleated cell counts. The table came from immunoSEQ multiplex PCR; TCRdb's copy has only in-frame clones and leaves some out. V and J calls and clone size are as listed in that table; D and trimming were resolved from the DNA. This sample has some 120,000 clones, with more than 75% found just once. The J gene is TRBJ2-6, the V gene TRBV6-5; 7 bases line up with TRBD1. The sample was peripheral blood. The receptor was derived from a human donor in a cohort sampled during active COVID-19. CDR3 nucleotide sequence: TGTGCCAGCAGTACCCGGACAGGAAACAACGTCCTGACTTTC. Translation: CASSTRTGNNVLTF.